Shown below are 21 T cell receptor beta chains from a single sample sequenced in a study of OX40 agonist ivuxolimab in advanced cancers. Repertoires were generated with immunoSEQ multiplex PCR, while TCRdb's copy carries only in-frame clones and drops some. The sample consists of approximately 30,000 clones, about four fifths of them appearing once. Material: CD4+ or CD8+ T cells sorted from blood, obtained in a trial of the OX40 agonist ivuxolimab. Receptor source: an adult with an advanced solid tumor such as melanoma, head and neck, liver or kidney cancer.

The J gene is TRBJ2-2, the V gene TRBV7-3; D is undetermined. This CDR3 region has 16 residues. CDR1 and CDR2 from the germline V gene are SGHTA and FQGTGA. V was shortened by 3 bases and J by 5 bases, with 16 bases between the two germline ends. The CDR3 DNA sequence: TGTGCCAGCAGCTTCGCAGTGACCGCTCAAACCGGGGAGCTGTTTTTT. Translated: CASSFAVTAQTGELFF.

The rearrangement uses TRBV20-1 and TRBJ1-1; D is unclear. Germline CDR1 reads DFQATT; CDR2 reads SNEGSKA (reference sequence). Trimming cost V 8 bases and J 4 bases, with 11 bases left between them. The CDR3 runs 11 residues. CDR3 residues: CSPQEVTEAFF. CDR3 nucleotide sequence: TGCAGTCCCCAGGAGGTCACTGAAGCTTTCTTT.

The V call is TRBV28, the J call TRBJ2-3, with D possibly being TRBD2 (5 bases). This CDR3 spans 16 amino acids. Trimming removed 8 bases from V and 0 bases from J, with 18 bases in between. Germline-derived CDR1 and CDR2 are MDHEN and SYDVKM. The CDR3 sequence is CASLGSGHSSTDTQYF. CDR3 bases: TGTGCCAGCCTTGGGAGTGGCCACTCTAGCACAGATACGCAGTATTTT.

The chain combines TRBV4-3 with TRBJ2-2; a weak D match, TRBD2 (6 bases). The germline CDR1 and CDR2 sequences are LGHNA and YSLEER. This CDR3 spans 14 amino acids. With 0 bases removed from V and 5 bases from J, the gap between germline ends came to 7 bases. CDR3 protein: CASSQEAGTGELFF. CDR3 DNA: TGCGCCAGCAGCCAAGAGGCGGGGACCGGGGAGCTGTTTTTT.

The rearrangement uses TRBV28 and TRBJ1-2; D possibly corresponds to TRBD1 (6 bases). The CDR3 contains 14 residues. Germline V gives CDR1 MDHEN, CDR2 SYDVKM. The V end lost 6 bases, the J end lost 2 bases, and 13 bases lay between the germline ends. The CDR3 sequence is CASRGGQRNYGYTF. CDR3 nucleotides: TGTGCCAGCAGGGGGGGGCAGAGAAACTATGGCTACACCTTC.

This clone was detected only a few times. This rearrangement joins TRBV4-1 to TRBJ2-2; 8 positions match TRBD2. The CDR3 loop spans 15 amino acids. Germline trimming cut 7 bases from V and 5 bases from J; bases unmatched to any gene: 9. Per the germline V gene, CDR1 is MGHRA and CDR2 is YSYEKL. CDR3 residues: CASKRGGGRTGELFF. The CDR3 DNA reads as TGCGCCAGCAAGCGGGGCGGGGGGAGGACCGGGGAGCTGTTTTTT.

This sequence joins TRBV10-2 and TRBJ2-5; tentatively, D is TRBD1 or TRBD2 (5 bases each). Trimming left V 5 bases short and J 5 bases short, with 18 bases between. CDR1 is WSHSY and CDR2 is SAAADI in the germline V gene. This CDR3 is 15 amino acids long. The CDR3 nucleotides are TGCGCCAGCAGTTTAAACCCGGGACCTGGTGAGACCCAGTACTTC. This translates into CASSLNPGPGETQYF.

The sample holds a few counts of this clone. The CDR3 coding sequence is TGTGCCAGCAGCATGGCGTACGTTGGACACCTCCTAATCTCTGGGGCCAACGTCCTGACTTTC. The encoded protein is CASSMAYVGHLLISGANVLTF. The chain carries TRBV21-1 and TRBJ2-6; no DNA check was done on the table's D call, TRBD1. TRBV21-1 is labeled a pseudogene. This CDR3 has 21 residues.

The V call is TRBV7-9, the J call TRBJ1-2; a possible D gene is TRBD1 (6 bases). The germline V and J ends were trimmed by 1 base and 2 bases, with 11 bases remaining between them. The germline V gene encodes CDR1 SEHNR and CDR2 FQNEAQ (reference sequence). The CDR3 has 15 residues. The CDR3 protein is CASSLGTAQNYGYTF. The CDR3 region has the DNA TGTGCCAGCAGCTTAGGGACAGCGCAAAACTATGGCTACACCTTC.

The V call is TRBV5-1, the J call TRBJ2-1; TRBD1 agrees at 8 bases. The V gene end was trimmed by 1 base and the J gene end by 9 bases; junction bases not matched to a gene: 9. Looked up from germline, CDR1 is SGHRS and CDR2 is YFSETQ. The CDR3 runs 15 residues. The CDR3 here is CASSLFRGRDGEQFF. DNA for the CDR3: TGCGCCAGCAGCTTGTTCAGGGGGCGCGACGGTGAGCAGTTCTTC.

The rearrangement joins TRBV5-1 to TRBJ2-6; no definite D call. The CDR3 is 16 residues long. V lost 3 bases and J lost 1, with 11 bases in between. Per the germline V gene, CDR1 is SGHRS and CDR2 is YFSETQ. In DNA form, the CDR3 reads TGCGCCAGCAGCTCCCCCGACGGATCTGGGGCCAACGTCCTGACTTTC. As protein: CASSSPDGSGANVLTF.

V gene TRBV7-2 combines with J gene TRBJ1-6; a possible D gene is TRBD1 (5 bases). Germline loops: CDR1 SGHTA, CDR2 FQGNSA. The CDR3 contains 14 residues. V lost 3 bases and J 9 bases, leaving 12 bases between the germline ends. CDR3 DNA sequence: TGTGCCAGCAGCTTGGGAGGGGCCCGTTCACCCCTCCACTTT. It specifies CASSLGGARSPLHF.

This rearrangement joins TRBV6-1 to TRBJ2-5; D is unresolved. Germline CDR1 MNHNS, CDR2 SASEGT. This CDR3 comprises 14 residues. V lost 2 bases, J lost 3 bases, and 10 bases lay in between. CDR3 in DNA: TGTGCCAGCAGTGAAAGACACGCCAAAGAGACCCAGTACTTC. Residues: CASSERHAKETQYF.

The chain recombines TRBV7-2 with TRBJ1-2; weak D call: TRBD1 (5 bases). V lost 6 bases to trimming and J lost 5 bases, with 13 bases between them. The V gene's germline CDR1 is SGHTA and CDR2 FQGNSA. The CDR3 covers 13 residues. CDR3: CASSSDRGYGYTF. The CDR3 bases are TGTGCCAGCAGTTCCGACAGAGGTTATGGCTACACCTTC.

The rearrangement links TRBV6-6 to TRBJ2-3, with 7 positions matching TRBD1. Trimming removed 6 bases from V and 7 bases from J; junction bases left unmatched: 10. CDR1 and CDR2 from the germline V gene are MNHNY and SVGAGI (reference sequence). This CDR3 region has 14 residues. The CDR3 bases are TGTGCCAGCAGACCCGACAGGGATCAAAATACGCAGTATTTT. It encodes CASRPDRDQNTQYF.

The rearrangement joins TRBV4-3 to TRBJ1-2; 7 positions match TRBD1. This CDR3 region has 15 residues. Germline V lookup: CDR1 LGHNA, CDR2 YSLEER. Trimming removed 0 bases from V and 8 bases from J; junction bases left unmatched: 9. The CDR3 loop reads CASSQDQTGSYGYTF. In DNA, the CDR3 is TGCGCCAGCAGCCAAGATCAGACAGGGAGCTACGGCTACACCTTC.

The rearrangement uses TRBV7-2 and TRBJ2-5; 13 bases map to TRBD2. The V and J ends lost 5 bases and 9 bases, in that order; junction bases with no gene match: 6. This CDR3 has 14 residues. In germline, CDR1 is SGHTA, CDR2 FQGNSA. The chain's CDR3 is CASSVGTSGAPQYF. For the CDR3, the DNA is TGTGCCAGCAGCGTCGGGACTAGCGGGGCCCCCCAGTACTTC.

About this clone itself: In the same sample, other DNA sequences code for this CDR3. The CDR3 DNA follows: TGTGCCAGCTCACCACCGAGAGAGACCCAGTACTTC. This translates into CASSPPRETQYF. The rearrangement uses TRBV18 and TRBJ2-5; D unresolved. Trimming left V 0 bases short and J 4 bases short, with 3 bases between. Germline V gene data show CDR1 as KGHSH and CDR2 as LQKENI. This CDR3 has 12 amino acids.

This clone is a singleton in its sample. The chain is built from TRBV7-9 and TRBJ1-4; D unresolved. V shed 6 bases and J shed 5 bases, with 10 bases lying between them. Germline values: CDR1 SEHNR, CDR2 FQNEAQ (reference sequence). The CDR3 is made up of 13 amino acids. The CDR3 nucleotides are TGTGCCAGCAGACATCCGTTCAATGAAAAACTGTTTTTT. Its protein product is CASRHPFNEKLFF.

This sequence joins TRBV2 and TRBJ2-5, with D perhaps TRBD2 (5 bases). Trimming removed 3 bases at V and 3 bases at J, with 11 bases between. Germline V gives CDR1 SNHLY, CDR2 FYNNEI. The CDR3 loop spans 14 amino acids. This CDR3 is CASSDGLVKETQYF. The CDR3 coding sequence is TGTGCCAGCAGTGATGGACTGGTGAAAGAGACCCAGTACTTC. The variable domain in full, completed from reference TRBV2 and TRBJ2-5, reads EPEVTQTPSHQVTQMGQEVILRCVPISNHLYFYWYRQILGQKVEFLVSFYNNEISEKSEIFDDQFSVERPDGSNFTLKIRSTKLEDSAMYFCASSDGLVKETQYFGPGTRLLVL.

This clone was seen just once. The V and J genes are TRBV14 and TRBJ2-5; 10 bases align to TRBD1. The CDR3 length is 16 residues. J was trimmed by 5 bases and V by 4 bases; bases with no gene match: 10. Germline CDR1 is SGHDN and CDR2 is FVKESK. The CDR3 sequence: CASSRGQGGVVETQYF. CDR3 coding DNA: TGTGCCAGCAGCCGAGGACAGGGGGGTGTCGTTGAGACCCAGTACTTC. The full variable domain, completed using reference TRBV14 and TRBJ2-5, is EAGVTQFPSHSVIEKGQTVTLRCDPISGHDNLYWYRRVMGKEIKFLLHFVKESKQDESGMPNNRFLAERTGGTYSTLKVQPAELEDSGVYFCASSRGQGGVVETQYFGPGTRLLVL.